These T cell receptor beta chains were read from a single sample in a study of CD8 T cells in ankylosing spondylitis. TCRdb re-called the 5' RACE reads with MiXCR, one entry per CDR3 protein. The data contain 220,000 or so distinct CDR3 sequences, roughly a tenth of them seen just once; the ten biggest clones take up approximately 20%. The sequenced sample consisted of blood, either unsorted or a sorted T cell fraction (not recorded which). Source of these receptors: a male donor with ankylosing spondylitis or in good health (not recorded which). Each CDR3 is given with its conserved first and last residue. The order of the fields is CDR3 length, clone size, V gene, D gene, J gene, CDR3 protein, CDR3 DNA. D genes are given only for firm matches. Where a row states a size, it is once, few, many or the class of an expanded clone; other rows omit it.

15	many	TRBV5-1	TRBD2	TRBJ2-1	CASSLELAGGNEQFF	TGCGCCAGCAGCTTGGAGTTAGCGGGGGGCAATGAGCAGTTCTTC
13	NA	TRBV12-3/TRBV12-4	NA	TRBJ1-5	CASSFGVDQPQHF	TGTGCCAGCAGTTTCGGTGTCGATCAGCCCCAGCATTTT
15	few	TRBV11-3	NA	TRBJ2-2	CASSLGVANTGELFF	TGTGCCAGCAGCCTCGGGGTCGCGAACACCGGGGAGCTGTTTTTT
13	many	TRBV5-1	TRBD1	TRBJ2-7	CASSSGTELEQYF	TGCGCCAGCAGCTCCGGGACAGAACTCGAGCAGTACTTC
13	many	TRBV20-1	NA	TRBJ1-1	CSASKDLNTEAFF	TGCAGTGCTAGTAAGGACCTGAACACTGAAGCTTTCTTT
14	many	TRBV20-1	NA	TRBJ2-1	CSARRDLRDHEQFF	TGCAGTGCTAGGCGAGATCTTAGAGATCATGAGCAGTTCTTC
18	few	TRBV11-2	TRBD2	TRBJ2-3	CASSTDRTSGGNTDTQYF	TGTGCCAGCAGCACCGATCGGACTAGCGGGGGGAACACAGATACGCAGTATTTT
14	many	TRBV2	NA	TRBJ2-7	CASSEVGKSYEQYF	TGTGCCAGCAGTGAAGTCGGGAAGTCCTACGAGCAGTACTTC
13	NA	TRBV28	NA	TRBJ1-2	CASSQGQSYGYAF	TGTGCCAGCAGTCAGGGACAAAGCTATGGCTACGCCTTC
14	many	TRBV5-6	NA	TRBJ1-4	CASSEGPTNEKLFF	TGTGCCAGCAGCGAGGGCCCGACTAATGAAAAACTGTTTTTT
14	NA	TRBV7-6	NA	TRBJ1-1	CASSTAGELGEAFF	TGTGCCAGCAGCACCGCGGGGGAGCTGGGTGAAGCTTTCTTT
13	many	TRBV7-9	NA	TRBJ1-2	CASSLVGEGGYTF	TGTGCCAGCAGCTTAGTCGGCGAGGGTGGCTACACCTTC
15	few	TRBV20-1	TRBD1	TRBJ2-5	CSAIDVAGGRETQYF	TGCAGTGCCATAGATGTGGCAGGGGGAAGAGAGACCCAGTACTTC
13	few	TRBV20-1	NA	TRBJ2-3	CSAAGTVINTQYF	TGCAGTGCCGCCGGGACTGTCATTAATACGCAGTATTTT
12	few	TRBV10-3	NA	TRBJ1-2	CAISESEGPGTF	TGTGCCATCAGTGAGTCGGAGGGGCCTGGCACCTTC
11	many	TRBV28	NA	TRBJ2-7	CASSPRYEQYF	TGTGCCAGCTCTCCCCGATACGAGCAGTACTTC
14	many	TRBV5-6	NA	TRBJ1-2	CASSLVGRWYGYTF	TGTGCCAGCAGCTTGGTTGGCAGGTGGTATGGCTACACCTTC
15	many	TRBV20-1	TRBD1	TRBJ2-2	CSARVGGADTGELFF	TGCAGTGCTAGAGTAGGGGGCGCGGACACCGGGGAGCTGTTTTTT
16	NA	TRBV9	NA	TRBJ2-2	CASSADSDGNTGELFF	TGTGCCAGCAGCGCTGATTCGGACGGGAACACCGGGGAGCTGTTTTTT
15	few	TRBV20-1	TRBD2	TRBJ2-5	CSARRETSRTETQYF	TGCAGTGCTAGGCGTGAGACTAGCAGGACCGAGACCCAGTACTTC
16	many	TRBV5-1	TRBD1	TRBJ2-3	CASSGGQGASVDTQYF	TGCGCCAGCAGCGGTGGACAGGGGGCTTCAGTCGATACGCAGTATTTT
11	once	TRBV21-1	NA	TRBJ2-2	CASSTSGELFF	TGTGCCAGCAGCACGAGCGGGGAGCTGTTTTTT
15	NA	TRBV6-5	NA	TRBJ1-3	CASSSQDPTGNTIYF	TGTGCCAGCAGTTCTCAGGACCCAACTGGAAACACCATATATTTT
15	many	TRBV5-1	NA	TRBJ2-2	CASSLLDPVSGELFF	TGCGCCAGCAGCTTGTTAGATCCCGTCAGCGGGGAGCTGTTTTTT
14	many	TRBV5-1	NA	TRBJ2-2	CASSFDPDTGELFF	TGCGCCAGCAGCTTTGACCCAGACACCGGGGAGCTGTTTTTT
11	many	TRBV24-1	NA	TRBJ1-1	CATSFNTEAFF	TGTGCCACCTCCTTTAACACTGAAGCTTTCTTT
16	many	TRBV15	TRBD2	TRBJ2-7	CATSRASLAGAHEQYF	TGTGCCACCAGCAGAGCTAGCCTAGCGGGGGCCCACGAGCAGTACTTC
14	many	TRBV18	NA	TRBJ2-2	CASHEDPNTGELFF	TGTGCCAGCCACGAGGACCCGAACACCGGGGAGCTGTTTTTT
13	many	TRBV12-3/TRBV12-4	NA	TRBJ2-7	CASSTTGGYEQYF	TGTGCCAGCAGCACCACCGGGGGCTACGAGCAGTACTTC
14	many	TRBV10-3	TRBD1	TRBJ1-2	CAISEADREAGYTF	TGTGCCATCAGTGAGGCGGACAGGGAGGCTGGCTACACCTTC
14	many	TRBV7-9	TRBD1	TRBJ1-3	CASSTGQDGNTIYF	TGTGCCAGCAGCACTGGACAGGACGGAAACACCATATATTTT
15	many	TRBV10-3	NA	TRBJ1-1	CAISSGVTLNTEAFF	TGTGCCATCAGCTCAGGGGTAACTCTAAACACTGAAGCTTTCTTT
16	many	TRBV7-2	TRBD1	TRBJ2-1	CASSLGGTGGHNEQFF	TGTGCCAGCAGCTTAGGTGGGACAGGGGGGCATAATGAGCAGTTCTTC
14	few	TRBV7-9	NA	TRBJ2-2	CASSLAHPGGELFF	TGTGCCAGCAGCTTAGCGCATCCCGGTGGGGAGCTGTTTTTT
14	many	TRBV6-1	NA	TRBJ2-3	CASSVVSELGTQYF	TGTGCCAGCAGTGTAGTTAGCGAACTCGGTACGCAGTATTTT
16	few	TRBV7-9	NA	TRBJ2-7	CASSTSSGTTSPEQYF	TGTGCCAGCAGCACATCCTCCGGGACAACTTCACCCGAGCAGTACTTC
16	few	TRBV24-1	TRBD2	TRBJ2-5	CATSDFSGGARETQYF	TGTGCCACCAGTGATTTCAGCGGGGGGGCTCGGGAGACCCAGTACTTC